A selection of T cell receptor beta chains follows, all from one sample in a study of blood T cell repertoires in COVID-19. Profiled with immunoSEQ multiplex PCR; TCRdb holds only in-frame clones, not every one. The table lists about 210,000 clones, about 85% of them singletons. Sequencing input: peripheral blood. The origin of the receptors is a woman older than 75 with COVID-19, enrolled during active disease. Each CDR3 is given with its conserved first and last residue. A D gene is named only where the DNA matches it firmly. Where a row states a size, it is once, few, many or the class of an expanded clone; other rows omit it.

TRBV7-9,.,TRBJ2-5,TRBD2,CASSSRAGEGETQYF,TGTGCCAGCAGCTCCCGGGCGGGGGAGGGAGAGACCCAGTACTTC
TRBV18,.,TRBJ2-1,TRBD2,CASSPPASGGSNEQFF,TGTGCCAGCTCACCACCGGCTAGCGGGGGATCGAATGAGCAGTTCTTC
TRBV6-6,once,TRBJ2-1,.,CASSYIGSQPGEQFF,TGTGCCAGCAGTTACATAGGCTCCCAGCCGGGGGAGCAGTTCTTC
TRBV11-2,.,TRBJ1-1,TRBD1,CASSLEGGVIRGEAFF,TGTGCCAGCAGCTTAGAAGGGGGCGTGATTCGTGGTGAAGCTTTCTTT
TRBV5-4,.,TRBJ2-2,TRBD2,CASSARAGGNTGELFF,TGTGCCAGCAGCGCCCGAGCGGGGGGGAACACCGGGGAGCTGTTTTTT
TRBV10-2,.,TRBJ2-3,TRBD2,CASRSGGQTDTQYF,TGCGCCAGTCGTAGCGGGGGGCAGACAGATACGCAGTATTTT
TRBV5-1,.,TRBJ2-1,.,CASSLDMRNEQFF,TGCGCCAGCAGCCTAGATATGCGGAATGAGCAGTTCTTC
TRBV24-1,.,TRBJ2-3,TRBD2,CATSDLGLAGVTDTQYF,TGTGCCACCAGTGATTTGGGGCTAGCGGGGGTCACAGATACGCAGTATTTT
TRBV11-3,.,TRBJ2-2,TRBD1,CASSVRGSAGELFF,TGTGCCAGCAGCGTCAGGGGGTCGGCCGGGGAGCTGTTTTTT
TRBV3-1/TRBV3-2,.,TRBJ2-5,TRBD2,CASRVSGGAQETQYF,TGTGCCAGCAGAGTTAGCGGGGGGGCACAGGAGACCCAGTACTTC
TRBV7-9,.,TRBJ1-5,.,CASSLAVREDQPQHF,TGTGCCAGCAGCTTAGCGGTGAGGGAGGATCAGCCCCAGCATTTT
TRBV19,few,TRBJ2-4,.,CASSIDTLVWYF,TGTGCCAGTAGTATAGATACTTTGGTTTGGTACTTC
TRBV7-2,few,TRBJ2-7,.,CASSLPWSDTYEQYF,TGTGCCAGCAGCTTACCATGGTCAGATACCTACGAGCAGTACTTC
TRBV7-6,.,TRBJ1-3,TRBD1,CASSRGTVSGNTIYF,TGTGCCAGCAGCCGAGGGACAGTCTCTGGAAACACCATATATTTT
TRBV18,.,TRBJ1-2,.,CASSPPQQGYGYTF,TGTGCCAGCTCACCCCCCCAGCAGGGTTATGGCTACACCTTC
TRBV5-1,.,TRBJ1-1,.,CASSLGQGGSTEAFF,TGCGCCAGCAGCTTGGGCCAGGGAGGGAGCACTGAAGCTTTCTTT
TRBV10-3,.,TRBJ1-5,.,CAISETGYNQPQHF,TGTGCCATCAGTGAAACAGGGTACAATCAGCCCCAGCATTTT
TRBV4-2,.,TRBJ1-2,.,CASSQVRGMGGYTF,TGTGCCAGCAGCCAAGTGCGGGGGATGGGTGGCTACACCTTC
TRBV19,.,TRBJ1-2,.,CASSIWQSYGYTF,TGTGCCAGTAGTATTTGGCAAAGCTATGGCTACACCTTC
TRBV28,.,TRBJ1-6,TRBD1,CASSPDRGTYNSPLHF,TGTGCCAGCAGCCCGGACAGGGGGACCTATAATTCACCCCTCCACTTT
TRBV6-5,.,TRBJ2-5,TRBD1,CASSPQGETQYF,TGTGCCAGCAGTCCACAGGGGGAGACCCAGTACTTC
TRBV28,.,TRBJ1-6,.,CASSPLNVGQNSPLHF,TGTGCCAGCAGTCCCCTGAATGTGGGCCAAAATTCACCCCTCCACTTT
TRBV25-1,.,TRBJ1-1,TRBD1,CASSADRGMNTEAFF,TGTGCCAGCAGCGCGGACAGGGGGATGAACACTGAAGCTTTCTTT
TRBV6-1,few,TRBJ2-3,TRBD2,CASSETSTSRPSTDTQYF,TGTGCCAGCAGTGAAACTTCGACTAGCAGACCGAGCACAGATACGCAGTATTTT
TRBV7-2,few,TRBJ1-4,TRBD1,CASSLGQGQDEKLFF,TGTGCCAGCAGCTTAGGACAGGGGCAGGATGAAAAACTGTTTTTT
TRBV24-1,.,TRBJ2-2,.,CATSDSRGDTGELFF,TGTGCCACCAGTGATTCCAGGGGTGACACCGGGGAGCTGTTTTTT
TRBV28,.,TRBJ1-1,.,CASCASGTEAFF,TGTGCCAGCTGTGCGAGCGGAACTGAAGCTTTCTTT
TRBV19,.,TRBJ1-2,TRBD1,CASARDSPKDGYTF,TGTGCCAGTGCCCGGGACAGCCCAAAGGATGGCTACACCTTC
TRBV9,.,TRBJ2-6,TRBD1,CASSVTGGYSSGANVLTF,TGTGCCAGCAGCGTCACAGGGGGATATAGCTCTGGGGCCAACGTCCTGACTTTC
TRBV15,.,TRBJ1-2,TRBD1,CATSRDAGTGVTF,TGTGCCACCAGCAGAGATGCCGGGACAGGAGTCACCTTC
TRBV6-5,.,TRBJ2-4,TRBD1,CASSYGTEIKYIQYF,TGTGCCAGCAGTTACGGGACAGAGATTAAATACATTCAGTACTTC
TRBV30,.,TRBJ2-7,TRBD2,CAWRPGGLGYEQYF,TGTGCCTGGAGGCCGGGGGGACTAGGCTACGAGCAGTACTTC
TRBV27,.,TRBJ1-4,TRBD1,CASSDRAGNEKLFF,TGTGCCAGCTCGGACAGGGCCGGTAATGAAAAACTGTTTTTT
TRBV27,.,TRBJ2-3,.,CASSSGSRRDTQYF,TGTGCCAGCAGTTCGGGCTCGAGGAGGGATACGCAGTATTTT
TRBV6-4,once,TRBJ2-2,.,CASSDESAGELFF,TGTGCCAGCAGTGACGAAAGCGCCGGGGAGCTGTTTTTT
TRBV7-2,.,TRBJ1-2,.,CASSFTTVDGYTF,TGTGCCAGCAGCTTTACGACAGTGGATGGCTACACCTTC
TRBV6-5,.,TRBJ1-1,.,CASSYSMRANTEAFF,TGTGCCAGCAGTTACTCGATGAGGGCCAACACTGAAGCTTTCTTT